This T cell receptor beta chain was captured in a study of T-cell memory formation after mild COVID-19. At the level of the study: Clustering of TCRs was largely donor specific. Whole-study results and caveats: CD4+ contracting clones lay mainly in CM and EM, CD8+ ones in EMRA. Clones shrinking from day 15 to 85 showed even CD4/CD8 mixes; later expanders tilted CD4+.

TCRdb analysed the 5' RACE reads with MiXCR anew, one entry per CDR3 protein. The sample carries 300,000 to 400,000 distinct CDR3 sequences, over 25% recorded once. In its sample, this clonotype was seen a few times. Its cognate antigen is unknown. Trimming at V came to 0 bases and at J to 7 bases, leaving 8 bases not matched to a gene. The CDR3 totals 15 residues. Germline CDR1 reads MNHEY; CDR2 reads SVGEGT. The V gene is TRBV6-2 or TRBV6-3, the J gene TRBJ2-7; the match to TRBD2 covers 8 bases. This receptor was identified in an adult woman who had mild COVID-19 (a few samples of this study predate the infection). Cell type and time point are not known. Sequencing used PBMCs or a T cell subset sorted from them (not recorded which). The CDR3 is CASSYSALAGWEQYF. In nucleotides, the CDR3 is TGTGCCAGCAGTTACTCGGCGTTAGCGGGATGGGAGCAGTACTTC.